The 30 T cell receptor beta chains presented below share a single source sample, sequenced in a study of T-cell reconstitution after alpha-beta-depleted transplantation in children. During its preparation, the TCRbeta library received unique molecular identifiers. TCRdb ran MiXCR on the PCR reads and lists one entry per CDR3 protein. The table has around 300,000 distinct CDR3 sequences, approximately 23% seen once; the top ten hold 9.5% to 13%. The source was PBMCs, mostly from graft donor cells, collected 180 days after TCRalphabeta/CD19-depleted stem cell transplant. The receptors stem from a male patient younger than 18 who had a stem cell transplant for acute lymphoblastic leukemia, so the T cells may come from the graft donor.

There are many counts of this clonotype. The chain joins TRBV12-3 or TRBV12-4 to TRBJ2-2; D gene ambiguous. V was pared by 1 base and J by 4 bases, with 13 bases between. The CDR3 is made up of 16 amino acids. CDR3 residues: CASSLVPGLGTGELFF. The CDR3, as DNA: TGTGCCAGCAGTTTAGTTCCGGGTTTGGGCACCGGGGAGCTGTTTTTT.

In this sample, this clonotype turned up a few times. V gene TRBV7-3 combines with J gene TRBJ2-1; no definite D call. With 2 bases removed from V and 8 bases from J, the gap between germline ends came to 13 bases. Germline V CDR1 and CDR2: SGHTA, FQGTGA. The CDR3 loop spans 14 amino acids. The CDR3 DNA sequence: TGTGCCAGCAGCTTACAACTGGGTAGGGATGAGCAGTTCTTC. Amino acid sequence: CASSLQLGRDEQFF.

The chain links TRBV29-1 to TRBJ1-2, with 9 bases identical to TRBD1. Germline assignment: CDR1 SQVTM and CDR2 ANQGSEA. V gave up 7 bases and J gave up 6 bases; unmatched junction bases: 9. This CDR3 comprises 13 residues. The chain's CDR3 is CSALDRGLDGYTF. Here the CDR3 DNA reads TGCAGCGCCCTGGACAGGGGTCTCGATGGCTACACCTTC.

In DNA form, the CDR3 reads TGTGCCAGCAGTTACTCTGCGTACGGAAACACCATATATTTT. The encoded protein is CASSYSAYGNTIYF. J is TRBJ1-3 and V is TRBV6-5; D not resolved. CDR3 length equals 14 residues. V shed 0 bases and J shed 4 bases, with 7 bases lying between them. Germline loops: CDR1 MNHEY, CDR2 SVGAGI.

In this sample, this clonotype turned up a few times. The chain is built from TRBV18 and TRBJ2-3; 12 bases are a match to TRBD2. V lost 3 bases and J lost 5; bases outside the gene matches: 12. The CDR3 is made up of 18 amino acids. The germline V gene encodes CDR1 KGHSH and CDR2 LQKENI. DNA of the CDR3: TGTGCCAGCTCACCTCGGACTAGCGGGACTACTCTAAGAGATACGCAGTATTTT. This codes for CASSPRTSGTTLRDTQYF.

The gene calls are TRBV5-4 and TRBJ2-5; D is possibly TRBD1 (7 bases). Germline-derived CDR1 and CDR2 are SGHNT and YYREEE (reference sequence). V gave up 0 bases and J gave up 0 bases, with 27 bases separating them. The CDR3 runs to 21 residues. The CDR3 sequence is CASSLGLRRGLRIQYQETQYF. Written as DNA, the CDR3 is TGTGCCAGCAGCTTGGGGTTGAGGAGGGGGCTGAGGATCCAGTACCAAGAGACCCAGTACTTC.

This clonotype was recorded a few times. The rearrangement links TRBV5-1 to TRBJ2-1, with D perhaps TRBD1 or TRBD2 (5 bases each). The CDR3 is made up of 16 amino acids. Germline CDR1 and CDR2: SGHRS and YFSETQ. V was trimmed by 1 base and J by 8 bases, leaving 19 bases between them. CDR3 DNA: TGCGCCAGCAGCTTGCCTCGGGGCTACGTCGTCGATGAGCAGTTCTTC. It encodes CASSLPRGYVVDEQFF.

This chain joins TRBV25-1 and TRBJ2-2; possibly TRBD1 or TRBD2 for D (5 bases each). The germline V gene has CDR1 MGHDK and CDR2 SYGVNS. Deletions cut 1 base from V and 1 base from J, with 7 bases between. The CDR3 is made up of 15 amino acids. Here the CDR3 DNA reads TGTGCCAGCAGTGAATCGAGGGGGAACACCGGGGAGCTGTTTTTT. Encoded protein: CASSESRGNTGELFF.

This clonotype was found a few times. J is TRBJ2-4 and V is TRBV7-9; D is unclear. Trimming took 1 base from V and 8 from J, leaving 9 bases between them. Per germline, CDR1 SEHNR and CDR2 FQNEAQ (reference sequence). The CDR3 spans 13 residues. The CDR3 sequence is CASSLVGWHIQYF. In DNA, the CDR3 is TGTGCCAGCAGCTTAGTAGGCTGGCACATTCAGTACTTC.

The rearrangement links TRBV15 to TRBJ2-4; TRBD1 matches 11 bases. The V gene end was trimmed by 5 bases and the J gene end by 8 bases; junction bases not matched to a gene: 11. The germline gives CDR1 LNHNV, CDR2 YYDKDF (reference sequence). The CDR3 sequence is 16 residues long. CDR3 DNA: TGTGCCACCAGCGGAGGGGACAGGGGGACGTATGACATTCAGTACTTC. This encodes CATSGGDRGTYDIQYF.

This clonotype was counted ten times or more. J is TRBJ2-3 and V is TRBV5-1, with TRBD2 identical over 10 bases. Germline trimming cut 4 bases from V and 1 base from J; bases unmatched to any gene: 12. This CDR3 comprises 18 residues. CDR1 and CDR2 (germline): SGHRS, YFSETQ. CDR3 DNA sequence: TGCGCCAGCAGCCGATCAGGACTAGCGGAAGTCGGCACAGATACGCAGTATTTT. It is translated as CASSRSGLAEVGTDTQYF. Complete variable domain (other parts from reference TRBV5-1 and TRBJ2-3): KAGVTQTPRYLIKTRGQQVTLSCSPISGHRSVSWYQQTPGQGLQFLFEYFSETQRNKGNFPGRFSGRQFSNSRSEMNVSTLELGDSALYLCASSRSGLAEVGTDTQYFGPGTRLTVL.

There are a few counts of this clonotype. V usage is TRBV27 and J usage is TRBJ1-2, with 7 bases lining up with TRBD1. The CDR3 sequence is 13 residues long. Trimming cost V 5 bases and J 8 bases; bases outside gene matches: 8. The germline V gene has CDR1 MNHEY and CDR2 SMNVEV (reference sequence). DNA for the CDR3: TGTGCCAGCAGTGCCCACAGGGGCGGAGGCTACACCTTC. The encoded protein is CASSAHRGGGYTF.

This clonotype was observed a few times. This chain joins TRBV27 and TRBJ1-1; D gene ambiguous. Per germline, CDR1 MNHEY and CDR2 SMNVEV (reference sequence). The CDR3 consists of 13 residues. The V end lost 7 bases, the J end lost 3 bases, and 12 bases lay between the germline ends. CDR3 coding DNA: TGTGCCAGCAAAGATGCGTACTACACTGAAGCTTTCTTT. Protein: CASKDAYYTEAFF.

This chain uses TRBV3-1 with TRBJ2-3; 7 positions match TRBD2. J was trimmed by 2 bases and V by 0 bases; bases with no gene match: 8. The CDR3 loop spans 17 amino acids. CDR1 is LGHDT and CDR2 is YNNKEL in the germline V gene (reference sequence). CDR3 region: CASSQDPSGADTDTQYF. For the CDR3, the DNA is TGTGCCAGCAGCCAAGACCCTAGCGGAGCTGACACAGATACGCAGTATTTT.

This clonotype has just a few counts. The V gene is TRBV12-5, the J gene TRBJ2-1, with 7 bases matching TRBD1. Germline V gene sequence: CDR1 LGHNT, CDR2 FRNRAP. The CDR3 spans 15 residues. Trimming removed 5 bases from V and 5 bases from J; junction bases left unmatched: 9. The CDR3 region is CASGRNSGQHNEQFF. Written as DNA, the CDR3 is TGTGCTAGTGGTCGGAACTCGGGACAGCACAATGAGCAGTTCTTC.

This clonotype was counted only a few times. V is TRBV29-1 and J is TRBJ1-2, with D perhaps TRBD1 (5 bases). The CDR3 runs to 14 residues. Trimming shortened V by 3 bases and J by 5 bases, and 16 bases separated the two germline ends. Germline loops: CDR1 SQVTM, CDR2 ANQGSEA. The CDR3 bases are TGCAGCGTTGAGAGGGAGGGGCGAGTGTATGGCTACACCTTC. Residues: CSVEREGRVYGYTF. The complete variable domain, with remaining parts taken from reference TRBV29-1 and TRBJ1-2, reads SAVISQKPSRDICQRGTSLTIQCQVDSQVTMMFWYRQQPGQSLTLIATANQGSEATYESGFVIDKFPISRPNLTFSTLTVSNMSPEDSSIYLCSVEREGRVYGYTFGSGTRLTVV.

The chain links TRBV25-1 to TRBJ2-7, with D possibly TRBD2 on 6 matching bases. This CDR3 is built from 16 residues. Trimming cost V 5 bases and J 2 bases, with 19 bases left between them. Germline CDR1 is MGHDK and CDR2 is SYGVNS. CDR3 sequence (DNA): TGTGCCAGCAGTAAGAGCGGGTCAATACCGGCCTACGAGCAGTACTTC. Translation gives CASSKSGSIPAYEQYF.

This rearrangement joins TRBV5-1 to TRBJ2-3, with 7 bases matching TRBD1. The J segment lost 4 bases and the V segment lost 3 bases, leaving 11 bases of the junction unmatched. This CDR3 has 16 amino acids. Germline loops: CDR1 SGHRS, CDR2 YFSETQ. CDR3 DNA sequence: TGCGCCAGCAGCTCCTCAGGGGGAACGAGATCAGATACGCAGTATTTT. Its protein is CASSSSGGTRSDTQYF.

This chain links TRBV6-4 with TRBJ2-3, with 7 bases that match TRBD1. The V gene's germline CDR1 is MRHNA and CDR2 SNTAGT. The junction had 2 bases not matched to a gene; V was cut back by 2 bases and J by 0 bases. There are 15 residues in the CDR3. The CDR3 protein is CASSDRGLSTDTQYF. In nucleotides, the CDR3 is TGTGCCAGCAGTGACAGGGGGCTCAGCACAGATACGCAGTATTTT.

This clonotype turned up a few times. The CDR3 spells CASTSGRDYNEQFF. Written as DNA, the CDR3 is TGCGCCAGTACTAGCGGGAGGGATTACAATGAGCAGTTCTTC. This rearrangement joins TRBV10-2 to TRBJ2-1; 13 bases agree with TRBD2. The CDR3 runs to 14 residues. The V gene end was trimmed by 9 bases and the J gene end by 4 bases; junction bases not matched to a gene: 3. Germline CDR1 is WSHSY and CDR2 is SAAADI.

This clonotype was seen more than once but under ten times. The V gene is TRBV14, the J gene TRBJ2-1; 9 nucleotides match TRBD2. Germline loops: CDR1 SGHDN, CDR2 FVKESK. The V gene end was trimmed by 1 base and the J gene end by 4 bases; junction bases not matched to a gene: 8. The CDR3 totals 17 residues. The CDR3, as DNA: TGTGCCAGCAGCCAAGCTCCGGGAAGCGGGAGGTACAATGAGCAGTTCTTC. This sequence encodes CASSQAPGSGRYNEQFF.

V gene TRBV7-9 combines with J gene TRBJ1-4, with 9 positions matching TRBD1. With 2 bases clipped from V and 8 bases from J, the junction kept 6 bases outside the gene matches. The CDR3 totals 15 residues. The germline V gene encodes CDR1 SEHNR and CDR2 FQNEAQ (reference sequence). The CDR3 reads CASSLHGTGTEKLFF. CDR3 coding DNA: TGTGCCAGCAGCTTACACGGGACAGGGACCGAAAAACTGTTTTTT.

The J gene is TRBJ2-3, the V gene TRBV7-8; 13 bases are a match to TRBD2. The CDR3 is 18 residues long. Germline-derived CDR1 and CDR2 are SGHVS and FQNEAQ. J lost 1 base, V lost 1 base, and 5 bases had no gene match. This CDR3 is CASSLGGLAGVGTDTQYF. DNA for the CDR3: TGTGCCAGCAGCTTAGGAGGACTAGCGGGGGTGGGCACAGATACGCAGTATTTT.

The CDR3: CASSLNPYGSEQYF. CDR3 nucleotide sequence: TGTGCCAGCAGCCTAAACCCCTATGGGAGCGAGCAGTACTTC. The rearrangement uses TRBV7-3 and TRBJ2-7; tentative D call: TRBD2 (5 bases). Between the trimmed V and J ends, which lost 5 bases and 6 bases, there was a span of 17 bases. From germline, CDR1 is SGHTA and CDR2 FQGTGA. The CDR3 runs 14 residues.

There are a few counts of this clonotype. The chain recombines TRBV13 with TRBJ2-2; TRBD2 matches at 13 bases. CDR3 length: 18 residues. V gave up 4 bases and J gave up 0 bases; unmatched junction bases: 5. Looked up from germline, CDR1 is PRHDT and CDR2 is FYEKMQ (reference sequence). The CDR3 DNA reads TGTGCCAGCAGCTACGGGACTAGCGGGGAAACGAACACCGGGGAGCTGTTTTTT. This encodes CASSYGTSGETNTGELFF.

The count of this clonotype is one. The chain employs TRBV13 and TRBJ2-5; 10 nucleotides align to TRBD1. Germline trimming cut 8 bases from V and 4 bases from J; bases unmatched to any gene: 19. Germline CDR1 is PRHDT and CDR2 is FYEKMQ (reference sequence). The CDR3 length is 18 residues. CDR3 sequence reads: CASCLGLRQGAARETQYF. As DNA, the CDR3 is TGTGCCAGCTGTTTAGGCCTTCGACAGGGGGCTGCTCGAGAGACCCAGTACTTC.

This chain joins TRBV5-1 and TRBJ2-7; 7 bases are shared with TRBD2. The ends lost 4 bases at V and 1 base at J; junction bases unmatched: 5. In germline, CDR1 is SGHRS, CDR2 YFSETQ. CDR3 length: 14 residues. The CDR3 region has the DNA TGCGCCAGCAGCGCGGTACTAGCGTCCTACGAGCAGTACTTC. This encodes CASSAVLASYEQYF.

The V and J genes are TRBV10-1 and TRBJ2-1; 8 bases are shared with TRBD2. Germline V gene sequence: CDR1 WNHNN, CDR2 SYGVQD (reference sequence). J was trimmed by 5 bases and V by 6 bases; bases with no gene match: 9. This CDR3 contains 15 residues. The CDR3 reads CASRPSGSVNNEQFF. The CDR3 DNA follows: TGCGCCAGCAGACCAAGCGGGAGCGTTAACAATGAGCAGTTCTTC.

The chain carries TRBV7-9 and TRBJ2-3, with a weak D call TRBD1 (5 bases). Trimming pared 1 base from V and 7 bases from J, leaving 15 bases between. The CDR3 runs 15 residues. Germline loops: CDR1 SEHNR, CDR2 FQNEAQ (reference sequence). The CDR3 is CASSLGPRQSHTQYF. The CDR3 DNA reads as TGTGCCAGCAGCTTAGGCCCCAGACAGTCCCATACGCAGTATTTT.

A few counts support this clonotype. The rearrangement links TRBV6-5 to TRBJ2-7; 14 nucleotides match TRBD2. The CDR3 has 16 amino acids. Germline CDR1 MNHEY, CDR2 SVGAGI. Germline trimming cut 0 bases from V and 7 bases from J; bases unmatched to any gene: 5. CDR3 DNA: TGTGCCAGCAGTTACTCGGGACTAGCGGGAGTCATTGAGCAGTACTTC. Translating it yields CASSYSGLAGVIEQYF.